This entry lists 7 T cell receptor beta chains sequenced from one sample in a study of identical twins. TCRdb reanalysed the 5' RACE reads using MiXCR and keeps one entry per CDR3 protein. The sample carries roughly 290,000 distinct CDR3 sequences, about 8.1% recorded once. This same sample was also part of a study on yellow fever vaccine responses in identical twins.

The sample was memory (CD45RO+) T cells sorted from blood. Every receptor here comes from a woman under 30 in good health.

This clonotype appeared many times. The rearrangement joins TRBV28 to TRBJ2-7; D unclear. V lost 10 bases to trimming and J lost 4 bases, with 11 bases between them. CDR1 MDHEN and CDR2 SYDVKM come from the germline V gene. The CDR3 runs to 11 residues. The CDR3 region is CATKYGYEQYV. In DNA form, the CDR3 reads TGTGCCACCAAGTATGGTTACGAGCAGTACGTC.

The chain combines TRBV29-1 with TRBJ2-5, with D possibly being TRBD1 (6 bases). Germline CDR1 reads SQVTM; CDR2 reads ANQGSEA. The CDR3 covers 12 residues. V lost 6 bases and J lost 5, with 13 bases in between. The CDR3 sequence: CSVAQGRETQYF. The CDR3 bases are TGCAGCGTCGCACAGGGAAGGGAGACCCAGTACTTC.

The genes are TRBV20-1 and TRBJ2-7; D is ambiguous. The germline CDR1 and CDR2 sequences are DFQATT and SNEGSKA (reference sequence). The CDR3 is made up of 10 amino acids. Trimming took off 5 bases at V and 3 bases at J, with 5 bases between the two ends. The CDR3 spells CSAGDYEQYF. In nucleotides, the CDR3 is TGCAGTGCTGGGGACTACGAGCAGTACTTC.

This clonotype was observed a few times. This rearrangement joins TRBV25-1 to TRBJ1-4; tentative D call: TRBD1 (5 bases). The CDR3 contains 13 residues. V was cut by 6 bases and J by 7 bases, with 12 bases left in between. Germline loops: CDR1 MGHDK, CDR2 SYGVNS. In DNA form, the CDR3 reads TGTGCCAGCAGAGAGGGGAGGGGTGAAAAACTGTTTTTT. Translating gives CASREGRGEKLFF.

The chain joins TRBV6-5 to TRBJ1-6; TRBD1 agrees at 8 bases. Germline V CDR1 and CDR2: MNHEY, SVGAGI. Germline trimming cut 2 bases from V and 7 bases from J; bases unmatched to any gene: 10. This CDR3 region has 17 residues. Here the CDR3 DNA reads TGTGCCAGCAGTTACACTGGACAGGGAACTCAGAATTCACCCCTCCACTTT. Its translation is CASSYTGQGTQNSPLHF.

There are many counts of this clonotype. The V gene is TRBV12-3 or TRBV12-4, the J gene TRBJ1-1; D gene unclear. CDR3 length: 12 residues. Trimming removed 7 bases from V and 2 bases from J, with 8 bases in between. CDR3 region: CASTRGNTEAFF. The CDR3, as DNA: TGTGCCAGCACTCGGGGTAACACTGAAGCTTTCTTT.

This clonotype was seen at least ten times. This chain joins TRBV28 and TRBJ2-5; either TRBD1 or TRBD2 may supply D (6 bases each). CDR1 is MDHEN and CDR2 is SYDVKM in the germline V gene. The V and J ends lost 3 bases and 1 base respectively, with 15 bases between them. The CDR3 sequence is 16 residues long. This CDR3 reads CASSFLGRGGQETQYF. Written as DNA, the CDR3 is TGTGCCAGCAGTTTCCTCGGCAGGGGAGGCCAAGAGACCCAGTACTTC.